The sample holds a few counts of the clone carrying this T cell receptor (beta chain). Its antigen is undetermined. Germline CDR1 MNHEY, CDR2 SMNVEV (reference sequence). V lost 2 bases and J lost 2, with 7 bases in between. This CDR3 is 15 amino acids long. This record comes from a study of Ad26.COV2.S vaccination and SARS-CoV-2 variants. Findings and limits, study-wide: Vaccine and placebo groups showed comparable non-spike TCR breadth. Reported findings describe substantial breadth in spike-specific CD8+ and CD4+ T cell responses following vaccination.

Method: immunoSEQ multiplex PCR; TCRdb's copy keeps in-frame clones and lacks some. The sample has hundreds of thousands of clones; roughly 84% are singletons. Treatment in this sample: roughly 20 received Ad26.COV2.S at low or high dose, single or two shots; roughly 5 received placebo; per-sample allocation not given. The investigators took samples on day 63 after the first vaccine or placebo injection. Participants' vaccine, an Ad26 vector, delivered Wuhan-strain SARS-CoV-2 spike. The V call is TRBV27, the J call TRBJ1-6; no clear D gene. The sequence was collected from a person aged 18 to 65 who received the Ad26.COV2.S COVID-19 vaccine or a placebo. The sample was peripheral blood, taken in a trial of Ad26.COV2.S vaccine versus placebo. The CDR3 region is CASSLEVPYNSPLHF. The CDR3 region has the DNA TGTGCCAGCAGTTTAGAAGTGCCCTATAATTCACCCCTCCACTTT.